This is a list of T cell receptor beta chains from one sample in a study of blood T cell repertoires in COVID-19. Generated by immunoSEQ multiplex PCR, the TCRdb table keeps only in-frame clones and is missing some. The table lists approximately 300,000 clones, roughly 83% of them singletons. The sequenced sample was peripheral blood. Source of these receptors: a woman aged 45-65 years with acute or convalescent COVID-19. CDR3s include the opening cysteine and the closing phenylalanine or tryptophan. The order of the fields is clone size, V gene, J gene, D gene, CDR3 protein, CDR3 DNA. A D gene is named only where the DNA matches it firmly. Clone size is stated in some rows and not others, as once, few, many or a class when expanded.

clone size: -
V gene: TRBV5-1
J gene: TRBJ2-3
D gene: TRBD2
CDR3 protein: CASSSSGGRTDTQYF
CDR3 DNA: TGCGCCAGCAGCTCAAGCGGGGGGCGCACAGATACGCAGTATTTT

clone size: -
V gene: TRBV10-3
J gene: TRBJ2-5
D gene: -
CDR3 protein: CATTTGPQETQYF
CDR3 DNA: TGTGCCACGACTACAGGGCCGCAAGAGACCCAGTACTTC

clone size: few
V gene: TRBV19
J gene: TRBJ1-1
D gene: -
CDR3 protein: CASRKQGSPEAFF
CDR3 DNA: TGTGCCAGTAGGAAACAGGGAAGCCCTGAAGCTTTCTTT

clone size: -
V gene: TRBV7-7
J gene: TRBJ2-1
D gene: TRBD2
CDR3 protein: CASSLRLAGGPNEQFF
CDR3 DNA: TGTGCCAGCAGCTTAAGGCTAGCGGGAGGGCCGAATGAGCAGTTCTTC

clone size: once
V gene: TRBV4-1
J gene: TRBJ2-7
D gene: -
CDR3 protein: CASTAGPSYEQYF
CDR3 DNA: TGCGCCAGCACGGCGGGACCCTCCTACGAGCAGTACTTC

clone size: -
V gene: TRBV18
J gene: TRBJ1-1
D gene: -
CDR3 protein: CASSLQQNTEAFF
CDR3 DNA: TGTGCCAGCTCACTACAGCAGAACACTGAAGCTTTCTTT

clone size: -
V gene: TRBV9
J gene: TRBJ2-7
D gene: TRBD2
CDR3 protein: CASSERDYTNYEQYF
CDR3 DNA: TGTGCCAGCAGCGAACGGGACTATACTAACTACGAGCAGTACTTC

clone size: -
V gene: TRBV15
J gene: TRBJ2-7
D gene: TRBD2
CDR3 protein: CATSRVSSGVEQYF
CDR3 DNA: TGTGCCACCAGCAGAGTTTCTAGCGGCGTCGAGCAGTACTTC

clone size: -
V gene: TRBV6-5
J gene: TRBJ1-6
D gene: -
CDR3 protein: CASSYSGPSGNSPLHF
CDR3 DNA: TGTGCCAGCAGTTACTCAGGGCCTTCGGGGAATTCACCCCTCCACTTT

clone size: -
V gene: TRBV27
J gene: TRBJ1-1
D gene: -
CDR3 protein: CASSLSFPVNTEAFF
CDR3 DNA: TGTGCCAGCAGTTTATCCTTTCCCGTTAACACTGAAGCTTTCTTT

clone size: -
V gene: TRBV3-1/TRBV3-2
J gene: TRBJ2-7
D gene: -
CDR3 protein: CASSQDGEGATYEQYF
CDR3 DNA: TGTGCCAGCAGCCAAGATGGTGAAGGGGCCACCTACGAGCAGTACTTC

clone size: -
V gene: TRBV6-5
J gene: TRBJ1-2
D gene: -
CDR3 protein: CASSSTGYGYTF
CDR3 DNA: TGTGCCAGCAGTTCTACAGGCTATGGCTACACCTTC

clone size: -
V gene: TRBV4-1
J gene: TRBJ2-2
D gene: -
CDR3 protein: CASSQAPTANTGELFF
CDR3 DNA: TGCGCCAGCAGCCAAGCGCCTACAGCGAACACCGGGGAGCTGTTTTTT

clone size: -
V gene: TRBV28
J gene: TRBJ2-7
D gene: TRBD2
CDR3 protein: CASSTSGRGGEQYF
CDR3 DNA: TGTGCCAGCAGTACTAGCGGGAGGGGCGGGGAGCAGTACTTC

clone size: -
V gene: TRBV9
J gene: TRBJ2-5
D gene: TRBD2
CDR3 protein: CASSSWTSAYQETQYF
CDR3 DNA: TGTGCCAGCAGCTCCTGGACTAGCGCGTACCAAGAGACCCAGTACTTC

clone size: -
V gene: TRBV6-6
J gene: TRBJ2-7
D gene: -
CDR3 protein: CASSFSGVGEQYF
CDR3 DNA: TGTGCCAGCAGTTTCTCAGGGGTGGGCGAGCAGTACTTC

clone size: -
V gene: TRBV3-1/TRBV3-2
J gene: TRBJ2-7
D gene: TRBD2
CDR3 protein: CASSQGGAGAYEQYF
CDR3 DNA: TGTGCCAGCAGCCAAGGTGGCGCGGGGGCCTACGAGCAGTACTTC

clone size: once
V gene: TRBV7-7
J gene: TRBJ2-7
D gene: TRBD1
CDR3 protein: CASSPISGQGPGEQYF
CDR3 DNA: TGTGCCAGCAGCCCTATTTCGGGACAGGGTCCGGGCGAGCAGTACTTC

clone size: -
V gene: TRBV24-1
J gene: TRBJ1-4
D gene: TRBD1
CDR3 protein: CATSDHGQGVEKLFF
CDR3 DNA: TGTGCCACCAGTGACCACGGACAGGGAGTTGAAAAACTGTTTTTT

clone size: -
V gene: TRBV24-1
J gene: TRBJ2-5
D gene: -
CDR3 protein: CATSDRGAEETQYF
CDR3 DNA: TGTGCCACCAGTGATCGGGGAGCGGAAGAGACCCAGTACTTC

clone size: -
V gene: TRBV6-1
J gene: TRBJ1-5
D gene: -
CDR3 protein: CASSETGRGQPQHF
CDR3 DNA: TGTGCCAGCAGTGAAACAGGGAGGGGTCAGCCCCAGCATTTT

clone size: -
V gene: TRBV5-1
J gene: TRBJ2-5
D gene: -
CDR3 protein: CASSLERRGGETQYF
CDR3 DNA: TGCGCCAGCAGCTTGGAAAGGCGAGGGGGAGAGACCCAGTACTTC

clone size: -
V gene: TRBV4-3
J gene: TRBJ2-1
D gene: TRBD2
CDR3 protein: CASSQGTSEQFF
CDR3 DNA: TGCGCCAGCAGCCAGGGGACTAGCGAGCAGTTCTTC

clone size: -
V gene: TRBV6-5
J gene: TRBJ1-1
D gene: -
CDR3 protein: CASSSPREGNTEAFF
CDR3 DNA: TGTGCCAGCAGTAGCCCCCGGGAGGGGAACACTGAAGCTTTCTTT

clone size: many
V gene: TRBV2
J gene: TRBJ1-2
D gene: TRBD1
CDR3 protein: CASSAPGTEFGYTF
CDR3 DNA: TGTGCCAGCAGCGCGCCTGGGACAGAATTTGGCTACACCTTC

clone size: -
V gene: TRBV6-5
J gene: TRBJ2-7
D gene: TRBD2
CDR3 protein: CASRYLAGVYEQYF
CDR3 DNA: TGTGCCAGCAGGTATCTAGCGGGAGTCTACGAGCAGTACTTC

clone size: once
V gene: TRBV7-9
J gene: TRBJ2-5
D gene: TRBD2
CDR3 protein: CASSSGGRETQYF
CDR3 DNA: TGTGCCAGCAGCTCGGGGGGGCGGGAGACCCAGTACTTC